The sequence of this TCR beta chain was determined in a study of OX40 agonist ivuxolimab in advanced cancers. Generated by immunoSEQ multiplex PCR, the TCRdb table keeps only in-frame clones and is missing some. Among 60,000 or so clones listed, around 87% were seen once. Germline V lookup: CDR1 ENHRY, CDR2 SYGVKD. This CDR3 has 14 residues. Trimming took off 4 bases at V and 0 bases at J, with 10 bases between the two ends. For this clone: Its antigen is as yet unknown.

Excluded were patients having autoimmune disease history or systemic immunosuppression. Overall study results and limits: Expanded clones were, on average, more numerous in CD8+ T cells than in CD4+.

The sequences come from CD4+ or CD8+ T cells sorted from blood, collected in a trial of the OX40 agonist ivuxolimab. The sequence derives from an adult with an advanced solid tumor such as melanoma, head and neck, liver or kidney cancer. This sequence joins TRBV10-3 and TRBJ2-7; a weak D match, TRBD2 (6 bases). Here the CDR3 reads CAISGGDGSYEQYF. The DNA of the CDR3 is TGTGCCATCAGTGGGGGGGACGGCTCCTACGAGCAGTACTTC.